The 21 T cell receptor beta chains reported below all come from one sample, sequenced in a study of OX40 agonist ivuxolimab in advanced cancers. Clones were sequenced by immunoSEQ multiplex PCR, and TCRdb holds only the in-frame ones, with some missing. Of over 85,000 clones detected, approximately 93% appear once; the ten largest clones hold around 0.25%. The material was CD4+ or CD8+ T cells sorted from blood, obtained in a trial of the OX40 agonist ivuxolimab. These receptors were taken from an adult with an advanced solid tumor such as melanoma, head and neck, liver or kidney cancer.

This sequence joins TRBV19 and TRBJ2-1; TRBD2 matches at 8 bases. The germline CDR1 and CDR2 sequences are LNHDA and SQIVND (reference sequence). CDR3 length: 14 residues. With 5 bases clipped from V and 10 bases from J, the junction kept 10 bases outside the gene matches. The CDR3 spells CASSPGTRGREQFF. In DNA, the CDR3 is TGTGCCAGTAGTCCCGGGACTAGGGGTCGGGAGCAGTTCTTC.

This sequence joins TRBV12-5 and TRBJ2-2; no reliable D call. Germline loops: CDR1 LGHNT, CDR2 FRNRAP. CDR3 size: 11 residues. V lost 5 bases to trimming and J lost 9 bases, with 7 bases between them. In DNA, the CDR3 is TGTGCTAGTGGTCCCCCCAGGGAGCTGTTTTTT. This codes for CASGPPRELFF.

The CDR3 protein is CASSYSTPTNEKLFF. CDR3 sequence (DNA): TGTGCCAGCAGTTACTCCACACCGACTAATGAAAAACTGTTTTTT. This chain joins TRBV6-5 and TRBJ1-4; D is uncertain. There are 15 residues in the CDR3. Germline CDR1 and CDR2: MNHEY and SVGAGI. Deletions cut 0 bases from V and 2 bases from J, with 7 bases between.

The count of this clone is one. This rearrangement joins TRBV2 to TRBJ2-3, with 8 positions matching TRBD2. Trimming removed 3 bases from V and 0 bases from J; junction bases left unmatched: 5. Germline V gene data show CDR1 as SNHLY and CDR2 as FYNNEI. The CDR3 contains 16 residues. The CDR3 sequence is CASSDLAGLSTDTQYF. The DNA for the CDR3 is TGTGCCAGCAGTGATCTAGCGGGTTTGAGCACAGATACGCAGTATTTT.

The J gene is TRBJ2-1, the V gene TRBV10-1, with D maybe TRBD2 (6 bases). The V and J ends lost 11 bases and 2 bases respectively, with 16 bases between them. CDR1 and CDR2 (germline): WNHNN, SYGVQD (reference sequence). CDR3 size: 14 residues. CDR3 amino acids: CAENLAVPYNEQFF. In DNA form, the CDR3 reads TGCGCCGAGAATTTAGCGGTTCCCTACAATGAGCAGTTCTTC.

This clone was seen just once. The V and J genes are TRBV7-9 and TRBJ1-6, with D perhaps TRBD1 (6 bases). The germline CDR1 and CDR2 sequences are SEHNR and FQNEAQ (reference sequence). Trimming took off 6 bases at V and 9 bases at J, with 15 bases between the two ends. The CDR3 contains 14 residues. CDR3: CASRSSGAGSPLHF. In DNA, the CDR3 is TGTGCCAGCAGATCATCAGGGGCGGGTTCACCCCTCCACTTT.

The chain combines TRBV4-3 with TRBJ1-3; D not certain. Trimming left V 4 bases short and J 6 bases short, with 13 bases between. The CDR3 covers 14 residues. Germline V CDR1 and CDR2: LGHNA, YSLEER. The CDR3 nucleotides read TGCGCCAGCAGCCTAGAAGCACGGGAAAACACCATATATTTT. Protein sequence: CASSLEARENTIYF.

The chain combines TRBV6-6 with TRBJ2-7; 7 nucleotides align to TRBD2. CDR1 MNHNY and CDR2 SVGAGI come from the germline V gene (reference sequence). V shed 6 bases, J shed 1 base, and the junction held 9 bases outside the gene matches. The CDR3 has 15 residues. The CDR3: CASSPGLGGSYEQYV. Here the CDR3 DNA reads TGTGCCAGCAGCCCCGGACTAGGAGGATCCTACGAGCAGTACGTC.

The chain employs TRBV7-3 and TRBJ1-4; D not certain. The germline gives CDR1 SGHTA, CDR2 FQGTGA. The CDR3 covers 13 residues. V lost 5 bases to trimming and J lost 4 bases, with 8 bases between them. For the CDR3, the DNA is TGTGCCAGCAGCCGGGATATTAATGAAAAACTGTTTTTT. Protein sequence: CASSRDINEKLFF. Based on the CDR3 plus reference TRBV7-3 and TRBJ1-4, the full variable domain is GAGVSQTPSNKVTEKGKYVELRCDPISGHTALYWYRQSLGQGPEFLIYFQGTGAADDSGLPNDRFFAVRPEGSVSTLKIQRTERGDSAVYLCASSRDINEKLFFGSGTQLSVL.

The chain carries TRBV30 and TRBJ1-3; no clear D gene. CDR1 GTSNPN and CDR2 SVGIG come from the germline V gene (reference sequence). Between the trimmed V and J ends, which lost 1 base and 0 bases, there was a span of 13 bases. This CDR3 comprises 16 residues. CDR3 nucleotide sequence: TGTGCCTGGAGTGGAAAACTCTCGGGCTCTGGAAACACCATATATTTT. It translates to CAWSGKLSGSGNTIYF.

The genes are TRBV6-1 and TRBJ2-6, with unresolved D. The V gene's germline CDR1 is MNHNS and CDR2 SASEGT. This CDR3 contains 13 residues. V lost 4 bases and J lost 8, with 9 bases in between. CDR3 nucleotide sequence: TGTGCCAGCAGTGTTTGGGGTACCAACGTCCTGACTTTC. Protein product: CASSVWGTNVLTF.

The rearrangement joins TRBV19 to TRBJ2-1; 7 bases agree with TRBD2. V was clipped by 3 bases and J by 6 bases; unmatched bases: 8. This CDR3 spans 15 amino acids. Germline-derived CDR1 and CDR2 are LNHDA and SQIVND (reference sequence). The CDR3 is CASSIRGGTLNEQFF. The CDR3 DNA is TGTGCCAGTAGTATCCGCGGGGGTACCCTCAATGAGCAGTTCTTC.

The rearrangement joins TRBV7-9 to TRBJ2-1, with 9 bases aligning to TRBD1. Germline CDR1 SEHNR, CDR2 FQNEAQ (reference sequence). This CDR3 is built from 16 residues. The V segment lost 5 bases and the J segment 6 bases; nucleotides outside the gene matches: 11. The CDR3 bases are TGTGCCAGCAGCGGAAACAGGGGGCGCGTGGGCAATGAGCAGTTCTTC. It translates to CASSGNRGRVGNEQFF.

The chain recombines TRBV6-5 with TRBJ1-2, with 7 bases aligning to TRBD1. There are 14 residues in the CDR3. Germline trimming cut 4 bases from V and 2 bases from J; bases unmatched to any gene: 4. CDR1 is MNHEY, CDR2 SVGAGI, per germline. CDR3 bases: TGTGCCAGCAGTTCCAAGACAGGGAACTATGGCTACACCTTC. Translated: CASSSKTGNYGYTF.

On this clone itself: Distinct nucleotide sequences in the sample also encode this CDR3. The CDR3 spells CAWSVGDTQYF. DNA of the CDR3: TGTGCCTGGAGTGTTGGAGATACGCAGTATTTT. The J gene is TRBJ2-3, the V gene TRBV30; D unresolved. Trimming pared 0 bases from V and 5 bases from J, leaving 3 bases between. This CDR3 has 11 amino acids. Per the germline V gene, CDR1 is GTSNPN and CDR2 is SVGIG (reference sequence).

The chain combines TRBV18 with TRBJ2-1, with D possibly called TRBD1 or TRBD2 (5 bases each). The ends were cut back, 3 bases at V and 0 bases at J, with 12 bases in the middle. Germline V lookup: CDR1 KGHSH, CDR2 LQKENI. This CDR3 comprises 16 residues. The DNA for the CDR3 is TGTGCCAGCTCACCGGGGACGTCGAGCTCCTACAATGAGCAGTTCTTC. Amino acids: CASSPGTSSSYNEQFF.

The V gene is TRBV2, the J gene TRBJ2-3; D could derive from TRBD1 or TRBD2 (6 bases each). The germline V gene has CDR1 SNHLY and CDR2 FYNNEI. V lost 6 bases and J lost 5, with 12 bases in between. This CDR3 contains 13 residues. The CDR3 sequence: CASSWGALDTQYF. CDR3 in DNA: TGTGCCAGCAGCTGGGGGGCATTAGATACGCAGTATTTT.

The chain has TRBV6-4 and TRBJ1-5, with TRBD1 matching 7 bases. The CDR3 consists of 14 residues. The ends lost 6 bases at V and 5 bases at J; junction bases unmatched: 7. The germline V gene has CDR1 MRHNA and CDR2 SNTAGT. CDR3 in amino acids: CASREGQSYQPQHF. Written as DNA, the CDR3 is TGTGCCAGCAGAGAGGGACAGAGCTATCAGCCCCAGCATTTT.

The chain joins TRBV7-3 to TRBJ2-3, with unresolved D. This CDR3 contains 13 residues. The germline gives CDR1 SGHTA, CDR2 FQGTGA. V gave up 4 bases and J gave up 1 base, with 6 bases separating them. The CDR3 sequence is CASSSPGTDTQYF. DNA for the CDR3: TGTGCCAGCAGCTCGCCTGGCACAGATACGCAGTATTTT.

This chain connects TRBV30 to TRBJ1-5; D is uncertain. V lost 0 bases to trimming and J lost 3 bases, with 9 bases between them. Germline CDR1 GTSNPN, CDR2 SVGIG (reference sequence). The CDR3 extends over 14 amino acids. CDR3 bases: TGTGCCTGGAGTGTAGGCAGCAACAATCAGCCCCAGCATTTT. Translated, it gives CAWSVGSNNQPQHF.

The V and J genes are TRBV5-1 and TRBJ1-5; 7 bases are a match to TRBD1. With V trimmed by 4 bases and J by 3 bases, 7 bases remained unmatched. Germline assignment: CDR1 SGHRS and CDR2 YFSETQ. This CDR3 region has 15 residues. The CDR3 nucleotides read TGCGCCAGCAGCGTAGGGACAGCTAACAATCAGCCCCAGCATTTT. It translates to CASSVGTANNQPQHF.